The T cell receptor (beta chain) described here comes from a study of blood T cell repertoires in COVID-19. The overall study: COVID-19 samples from acute and convalescent phases originated in the United States, Italy and Spain.

The table came from immunoSEQ multiplex PCR; TCRdb's copy has only in-frame clones and leaves some out. Of around 130,000 clones listed, 80% to 90% are singletons. The V gene end was trimmed by 6 bases and the J gene end by 0 bases; junction bases not matched to a gene: 12. The CDR3 is 17 residues long. CDR1 and CDR2 (germline): SGHTS, YDEGEE. This TCR was recovered from a human donor in a cohort sampled during active COVID-19. The rearrangement uses TRBV5-8 and TRBJ1-5; 7 nucleotides align to TRBD1. Specimen: peripheral blood. The DNA for the CDR3 is TGTGCCAGCAAGACAGGGAAAATATCATATAGCAATCAGCCCCAGCATTTT. It translates to CASKTGKISYSNQPQHF.